Listed below are T cell receptor beta chains from one sample, sequenced in a study of cytomegalovirus exposure and HLA in healthy donors. TCRdb's copy holds only in-frame clones and misses some; the assay was immunoSEQ multiplex PCR. This table holds about 56,000 clones, 80% to 90% found once. Sequences were obtained from PBMCs. These TCRs come from a woman between 18 and 30 years old in good health and CMV-seronegative. The CDR3 runs from the conserved cysteine through the conserved F or W. The order of the fields is clone size, J gene, D gene, V gene, CDR3 DNA, CDR3 protein. D genes are given only for firm matches. Part of the rows lack a size; the others show once, few, many or a class for expanded clones.

clone_size: NA; j_call: TRBJ2-7; d_call: TRBD2; v_call: TRBV5-4; cdr3_nt: TGTGCCAGCAGCCGGGGGGGGGACCGGGACGAGCAGTACTTC; cdr3_aa: CASSRGGDRDEQYF
clone_size: NA; j_call: TRBJ2-1; d_call: TRBD2; v_call: TRBV6-4; cdr3_nt: TGTGCCAGCAGTGACGGGCTAGCGGAAGGGAATGAGCAGTTCTTC; cdr3_aa: CASSDGLAEGNEQFF
clone_size: NA; j_call: TRBJ2-3; d_call: NA; v_call: TRBV10-3; cdr3_nt: TGTGCCATCAGTCAAGCGGAGCGCACAGATACGCAGTATTTT; cdr3_aa: CAISQAERTDTQYF
clone_size: NA; j_call: TRBJ2-5; d_call: TRBD2; v_call: TRBV6-1; cdr3_nt: TGTGCCAGCAGTGAAGGCGGATCTAGCGGGAGATCCGAGTACTTC; cdr3_aa: CASSEGGSSGRSEYF
clone_size: NA; j_call: TRBJ2-6; d_call: NA; v_call: TRBV30; cdr3_nt: TGTGCCTGGAGTACTTGGGCCCCCTTAACCCTCTCTGGGGCCAACGTCCTGACTTTC; cdr3_aa: CAWSTWAPLTLSGANVLTF
clone_size: NA; j_call: TRBJ2-2; d_call: NA; v_call: TRBV11-2; cdr3_nt: TGTGCCAGCAGCACCCCTTTAGACACCGGGGAGCTGTTTTTT; cdr3_aa: CASSTPLDTGELFF
clone_size: NA; j_call: TRBJ2-7; d_call: NA; v_call: TRBV2; cdr3_nt: TGTGCCAGCAGTGTAGGACAGAATCCCTACGAGCAGTACTTC; cdr3_aa: CASSVGQNPYEQYF
clone_size: once; j_call: TRBJ2-1; d_call: NA; v_call: TRBV2; cdr3_nt: TGTGCCAGCAGTGAGTTCGGGGAATCCCGCGAATACAATGAGCAGTTCTTC; cdr3_aa: CASSEFGESREYNEQFF
clone_size: NA; j_call: TRBJ1-1; d_call: NA; v_call: TRBV7-9; cdr3_nt: TGTGCCAGCAGGGGGGGGGCCGAGAACACTGAAGCTTTCTTT; cdr3_aa: CASRGGAENTEAFF
clone_size: once; j_call: TRBJ2-3; d_call: TRBD2; v_call: TRBV10-3; cdr3_nt: TGTGCCATCAGTGAGTCGGGACTAGCGGGAGATACGCAGTATTTT; cdr3_aa: CAISESGLAGDTQYF
clone_size: NA; j_call: TRBJ2-6; d_call: TRBD1; v_call: TRBV2; cdr3_nt: TGTGCCAGCAGTGATAACGACAGGGCTGGGGCCAACGTCCTGACTTTC; cdr3_aa: CASSDNDRAGANVLTF
clone_size: NA; j_call: TRBJ1-1; d_call: NA; v_call: TRBV30; cdr3_nt: TGTGCCTGGAACTCAGGGTGGACTGAAGCTTTCTTT; cdr3_aa: CAWNSGWTEAFF
clone_size: NA; j_call: TRBJ2-7; d_call: NA; v_call: TRBV5-5; cdr3_nt: TGTGCCAGCAGCTTGGTAGAGGGAACGGGCTACGAGCAGTACTTC; cdr3_aa: CASSLVEGTGYEQYF
clone_size: NA; j_call: TRBJ2-7; d_call: TRBD1; v_call: TRBV6-1; cdr3_nt: TGTGCCAGCAAGGCCCGGACAGGGGGTTCCTACGAGCAGTACTTC; cdr3_aa: CASKARTGGSYEQYF
clone_size: NA; j_call: TRBJ2-3; d_call: TRBD2; v_call: TRBV4-2; cdr3_nt: TGTGCCAGCAGCCAACTAGCGGGGGCCGACCACACAGATACGCAGTATTTT; cdr3_aa: CASSQLAGADHTDTQYF
clone_size: NA; j_call: TRBJ2-1; d_call: NA; v_call: TRBV19; cdr3_nt: TGTGCCAGTAGCCCGGGACTCCTCAGCTCCTACAATGAGCAGTTCTTC; cdr3_aa: CASSPGLLSSYNEQFF
clone_size: few; j_call: TRBJ2-1; d_call: NA; v_call: TRBV9; cdr3_nt: TGTGCCAGCAGCGTAGTTCAGGGAATTCCGCAGACCGACAATGAGCAGTTCTTC; cdr3_aa: CASSVVQGIPQTDNEQFF
clone_size: NA; j_call: TRBJ2-2; d_call: NA; v_call: TRBV7-9; cdr3_nt: TGTGCCAGCAGCTCAGGGGCCACCGGGGAGCTGTTTTTT; cdr3_aa: CASSSGATGELFF
clone_size: NA; j_call: TRBJ2-7; d_call: NA; v_call: TRBV5-5; cdr3_nt: TGTGCCAGCAGCTGGGGCTCGGGCGAGCAGTACTTC; cdr3_aa: CASSWGSGEQYF
clone_size: few; j_call: TRBJ2-7; d_call: NA; v_call: TRBV9; cdr3_nt: TGTGCCAGCAGCCCCCGACAGGTCTCCTACGAGCAGTACTTC; cdr3_aa: CASSPRQVSYEQYF